The rows below give T cell receptor beta chains drawn from one sample of a study of T-cell reconstitution after alpha-beta-depleted transplantation in children. TCRdb re-called the PCR reads through MiXCR, storing one row per CDR3 protein. Found here are about 540,000 distinct CDR3 sequences, about 16% of them singletons; the top ten hold 2.5% to 4%. Source: PBMCs from the stem cell graft donor, taken from the stem cell graft. These receptors originate from a human donor who donated a stem cell graft to a child with acute lymphoblastic leukemia. Both conserved end residues are part of each CDR3. Fields, in order: V gene, CDR3 protein.

v_gene: TRBV30
CDR3aa: CAWGPSGGNTIYF

v_gene: TRBV4-1
CDR3aa: CASSQVVREGQYF

v_gene: TRBV20-1
CDR3aa: CSARPGLVAGQRYGEQFF

v_gene: TRBV12-3/TRBV12-4
CDR3aa: CASSFGTSGRAGEQFF

v_gene: TRBV15
CDR3aa: CATGSFSYNEQFF

v_gene: TRBV20-1
CDR3aa: CSARDSTSGTDTQYF

v_gene: TRBV5-1
CDR3aa: CASSSLPGQGALEQYF

v_gene: TRBV29-1
CDR3aa: CSVGETRSTGELFF

v_gene: TRBV20-1
CDR3aa: CSAPILENTGELFF

v_gene: TRBV29-1
CDR3aa: CSVTGTSGGTDTQYF

v_gene: TRBV29-1
CDR3aa: CSAPFSGELFF

v_gene: TRBV27
CDR3aa: CASSTSRGNGETQYF

v_gene: TRBV12-3/TRBV12-4
CDR3aa: CASTVGGGTEAFF

v_gene: TRBV5-1
CDR3aa: CASRRGQGDREKLFF

v_gene: TRBV20-1
CDR3aa: CSASNWDRGYNEQFF

v_gene: TRBV7-8
CDR3aa: CASSLKREAQETQYF

v_gene: TRBV18
CDR3aa: CASSPQGYGNQPQHF